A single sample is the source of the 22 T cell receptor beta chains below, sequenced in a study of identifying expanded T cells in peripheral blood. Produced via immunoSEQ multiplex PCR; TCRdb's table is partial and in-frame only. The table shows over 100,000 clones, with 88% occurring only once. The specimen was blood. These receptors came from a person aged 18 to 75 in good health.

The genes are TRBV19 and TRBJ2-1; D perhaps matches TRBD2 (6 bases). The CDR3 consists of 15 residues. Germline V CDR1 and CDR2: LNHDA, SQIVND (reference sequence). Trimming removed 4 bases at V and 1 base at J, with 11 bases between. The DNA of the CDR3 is TGTGCCAGTAGTACCTGGGGGGTGTCCTACAATGAGCAGTTCTTC. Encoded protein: CASSTWGVSYNEQFF.

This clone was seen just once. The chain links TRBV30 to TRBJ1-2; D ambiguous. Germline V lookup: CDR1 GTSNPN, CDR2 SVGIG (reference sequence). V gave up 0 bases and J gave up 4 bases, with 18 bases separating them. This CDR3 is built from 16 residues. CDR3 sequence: CAWSVGLTSSSYGYTF. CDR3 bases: TGTGCCTGGAGTGTAGGTTTAACATCGAGCTCCTATGGCTACACCTTC.

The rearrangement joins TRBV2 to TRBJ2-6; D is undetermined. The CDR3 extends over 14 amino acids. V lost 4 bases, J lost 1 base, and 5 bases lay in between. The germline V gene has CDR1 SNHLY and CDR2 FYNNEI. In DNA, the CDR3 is TGTGCCAGCAGTGTCAGATCTGGGGCCAACGTCCTGACTTTC. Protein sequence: CASSVRSGANVLTF.

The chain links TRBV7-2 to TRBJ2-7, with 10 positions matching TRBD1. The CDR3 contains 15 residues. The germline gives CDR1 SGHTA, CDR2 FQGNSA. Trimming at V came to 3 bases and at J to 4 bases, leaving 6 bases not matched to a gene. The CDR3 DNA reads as TGTGCCAGCAGCTTCACCGGGACAGGGGATTACGAGCAGTACTTC. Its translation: CASSFTGTGDYEQYF.

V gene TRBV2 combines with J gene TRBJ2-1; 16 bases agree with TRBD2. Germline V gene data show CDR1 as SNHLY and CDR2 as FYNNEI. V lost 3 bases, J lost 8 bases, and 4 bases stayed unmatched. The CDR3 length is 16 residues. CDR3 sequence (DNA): TGTGCCAGCAGTGACTTGGGACTAGCGGGAGGGTATGAGCAGTTCTTC. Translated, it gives CASSDLGLAGGYEQFF.

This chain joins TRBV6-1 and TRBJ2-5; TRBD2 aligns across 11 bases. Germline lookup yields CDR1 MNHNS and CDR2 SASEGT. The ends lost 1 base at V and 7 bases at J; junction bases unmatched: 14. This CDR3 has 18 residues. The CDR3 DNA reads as TGTGCCAGCAGTGAAGGGGGCAGGAGGACTAGCGGGTCCCGGACCCAGTACTTC. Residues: CASSEGGRRTSGSRTQYF.

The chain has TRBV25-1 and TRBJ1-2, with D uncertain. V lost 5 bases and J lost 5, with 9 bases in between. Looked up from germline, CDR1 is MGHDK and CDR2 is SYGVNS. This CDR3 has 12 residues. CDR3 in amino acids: CASSNQAYGYTF. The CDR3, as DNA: TGTGCCAGCAGTAACCAGGCTTATGGCTACACCTTC.

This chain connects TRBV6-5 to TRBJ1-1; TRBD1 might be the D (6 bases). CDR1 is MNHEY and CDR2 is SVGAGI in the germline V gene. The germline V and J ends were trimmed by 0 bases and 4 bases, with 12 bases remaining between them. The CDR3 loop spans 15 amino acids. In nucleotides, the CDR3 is TGTGCCAGCAGTTACTCGGGCGGGGGCGGCACTGAAGCTTTCTTT. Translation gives CASSYSGGGGTEAFF.

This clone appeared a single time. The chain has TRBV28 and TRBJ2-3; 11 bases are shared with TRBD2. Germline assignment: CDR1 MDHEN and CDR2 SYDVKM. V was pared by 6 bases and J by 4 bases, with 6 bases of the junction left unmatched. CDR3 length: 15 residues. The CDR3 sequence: CASRTFSGRADTQYF. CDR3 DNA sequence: TGTGCCAGCAGGACCTTTAGCGGGAGGGCAGATACGCAGTATTTT.

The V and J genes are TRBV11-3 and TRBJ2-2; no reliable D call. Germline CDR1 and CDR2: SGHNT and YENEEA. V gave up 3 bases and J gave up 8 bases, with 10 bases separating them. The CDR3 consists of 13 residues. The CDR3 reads CASSFGQAGELFF. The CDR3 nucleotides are TGTGCCAGCAGCTTTGGGCAGGCAGGGGAGCTGTTTTTT.

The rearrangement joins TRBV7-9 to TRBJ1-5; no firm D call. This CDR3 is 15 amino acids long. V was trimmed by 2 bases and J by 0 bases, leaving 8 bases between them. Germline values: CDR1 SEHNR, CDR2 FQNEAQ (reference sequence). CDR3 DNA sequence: TGTGCCAGCAGCTTATCAGAAATTAGCAATCAGCCCCAGCATTTT. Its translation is CASSLSEISNQPQHF. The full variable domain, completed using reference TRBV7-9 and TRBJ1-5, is DTGVSQNPRHKITKRGQNVTFRCDPISEHNRLYWYRQTLGQGPEFLTYFQNEAQLEKSRLLSDRFSAERPKGSFSTLEIQRTEQGDSAMYLCASSLSEISNQPQHFGDGTRLSIL.

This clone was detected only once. CDR3 DNA: TGTGCCAGCAGTTACGATCGGACACCCAACTACGAGCAGTACTTC. It specifies CASSYDRTPNYEQYF. The rearrangement joins TRBV6-5 to TRBJ2-7, with D perhaps matching TRBD1 (5 bases). V dropped 2 bases and J dropped 3 bases, with 14 bases sitting between them. Germline V gene data show CDR1 as MNHEY and CDR2 as SVGAGI. CDR3 length equals 15 residues.

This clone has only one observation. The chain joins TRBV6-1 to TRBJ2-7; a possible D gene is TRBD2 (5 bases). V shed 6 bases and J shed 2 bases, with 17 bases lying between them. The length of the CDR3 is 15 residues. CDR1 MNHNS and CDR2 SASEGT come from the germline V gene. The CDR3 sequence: CASREDWQRPYEQYF. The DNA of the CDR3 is TGTGCCAGCAGGGAGGATTGGCAGCGTCCCTACGAGCAGTACTTC.

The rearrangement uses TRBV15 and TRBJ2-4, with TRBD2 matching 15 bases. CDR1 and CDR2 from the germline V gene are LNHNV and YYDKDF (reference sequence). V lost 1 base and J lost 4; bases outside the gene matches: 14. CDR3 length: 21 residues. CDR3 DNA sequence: TGTGCCACCAGCAGAGGACCCCCCGGGACTAGCGGGGGGTGGGGGAAAAACATTCAGTACTTC. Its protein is CATSRGPPGTSGGWGKNIQYF. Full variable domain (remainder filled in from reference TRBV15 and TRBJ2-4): DAMVIQNPRYQVTQFGKPVTLSCSQTLNHNVMYWYQQKSSQAPKLLFHYYDKDFNNEADTPDNFQSRRPNTSFCFLDIRSPGLGDTAMYLCATSRGPPGTSGGWGKNIQYFGAGTRLSVL.

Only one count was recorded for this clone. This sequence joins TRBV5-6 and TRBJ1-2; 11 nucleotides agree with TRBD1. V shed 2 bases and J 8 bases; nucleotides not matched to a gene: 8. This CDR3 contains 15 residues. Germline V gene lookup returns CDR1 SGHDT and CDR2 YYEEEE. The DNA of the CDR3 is TGTGCCAGCAGCTTTGTTGGGACAGGGGGTAGGGGCTACACCTTC. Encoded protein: CASSFVGTGGRGYTF.

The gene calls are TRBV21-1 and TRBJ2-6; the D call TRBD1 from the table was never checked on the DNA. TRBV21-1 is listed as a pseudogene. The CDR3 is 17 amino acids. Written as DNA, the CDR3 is TGTGCCAGCAGCAATAGGGACAGCGCGTCTGGGGCCAACGTCCTGACTTTC. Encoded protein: CASSNRDSASGANVLTF.

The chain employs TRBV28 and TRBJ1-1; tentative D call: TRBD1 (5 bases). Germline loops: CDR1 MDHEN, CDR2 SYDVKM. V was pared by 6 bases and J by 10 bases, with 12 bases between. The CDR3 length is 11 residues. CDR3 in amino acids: CASRGRVSAFF. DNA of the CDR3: TGTGCCAGCAGGGGACGGGTCTCAGCTTTCTTT.

The CDR3 protein is CASSPRAGGYGYTF. The CDR3 coding sequence is TGTGCCAGCAGTCCAAGGGCTGGTGGCTATGGCTACACCTTC. The V gene is TRBV6-1, the J gene TRBJ1-2, with unresolved D. CDR1 MNHNS and CDR2 SASEGT come from the germline V gene. V was cut by 5 bases and J by 4 bases, with 14 bases left in between. The CDR3 is made up of 14 amino acids.

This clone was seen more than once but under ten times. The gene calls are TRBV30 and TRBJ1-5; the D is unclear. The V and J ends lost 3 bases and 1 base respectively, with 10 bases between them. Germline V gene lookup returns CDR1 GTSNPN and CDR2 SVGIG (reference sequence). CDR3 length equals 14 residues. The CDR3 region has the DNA TGTGCCTGGAGCACCGGACTGAGCAATCAGCCCCAGCATTTT. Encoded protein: CAWSTGLSNQPQHF.

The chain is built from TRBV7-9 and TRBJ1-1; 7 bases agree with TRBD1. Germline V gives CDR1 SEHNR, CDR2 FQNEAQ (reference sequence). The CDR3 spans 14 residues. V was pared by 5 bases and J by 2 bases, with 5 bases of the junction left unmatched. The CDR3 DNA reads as TGTGCCAGCAGCCCAGGGGGGATAAACACTGAAGCTTTCTTT. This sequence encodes CASSPGGINTEAFF.

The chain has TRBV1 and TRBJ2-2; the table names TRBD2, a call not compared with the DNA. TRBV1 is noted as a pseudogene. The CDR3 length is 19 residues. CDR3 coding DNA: TGCACCAGCAGCCAATGGACTAGCGGGAGAAATCCGAACACCGGGGAGCTGTTTTTT. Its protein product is CTSSQWTSGRNPNTGELFF.

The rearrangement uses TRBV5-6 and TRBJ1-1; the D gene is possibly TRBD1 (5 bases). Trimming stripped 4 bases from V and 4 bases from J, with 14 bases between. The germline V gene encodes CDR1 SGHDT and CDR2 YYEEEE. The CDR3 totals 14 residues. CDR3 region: CASSIRQIGTEAFF. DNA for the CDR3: TGTGCCAGCAGCATACGACAGATAGGCACTGAAGCTTTCTTT.